This passage covers 4 T cell receptor beta chains from one sample sequenced in a study of PD-L1 blockade in urothelial cancer. The time point: pretreatment peripheral blood. The table came from immunoSEQ multiplex PCR; TCRdb's copy has only in-frame clones and leaves some out. The sample has around 130,000 clones; roughly 80% are singletons. This specimen was PBMCs, taken around atezolizumab (anti-PD-L1) treatment. The source is a man over 45 with urothelial cancer.

The chain couples TRBV28 to TRBJ1-6; D not certain. The CDR3 has 13 amino acids. CDR1 is MDHEN, CDR2 SYDVKM, per germline. The V end lost 5 bases, the J end lost 9 bases, and 11 bases lay between the germline ends. The CDR3 DNA sequence: TGTGCCAGCAGTACCCTGACTAGTTCACCCCTCCACTTT. Translation: CASSTLTSSPLHF.

The V gene is TRBV7-9, the J gene TRBJ2-7; D is uncertain. The germline V gene has CDR1 SEHNR and CDR2 FQNEAQ (reference sequence). V dropped 4 bases and J dropped 1 base, with 5 bases sitting between them. This CDR3 spans 12 amino acids. The CDR3 loop reads CASSSFSYEQYF. The CDR3 region has the DNA TGTGCCAGCAGCTCCTTTTCCTACGAGCAGTACTTC.

This clone was counted a single time. The chain combines TRBV7-6 with TRBJ2-3; 10 bases map to TRBD2. V lost 1 base, J lost 3 bases, and 7 bases stayed unmatched. The germline CDR1 and CDR2 sequences are SGHVS and FNYEAQ. The CDR3 length is 17 residues. CDR3 nucleotide sequence: TGTGCCAGCAGCTTAGGAAGGACTAGCGGTGTGACAGATACGCAGTATTTT. Protein sequence: CASSLGRTSGVTDTQYF.

The V and J genes are TRBV6-1 and TRBJ1-2, with D possibly matching TRBD1 (5 bases). CDR3 length: 12 residues. Germline CDR1 MNHNS, CDR2 SASEGT. V lost 3 bases and J lost 8, with 10 bases in between. CDR3 nucleotide sequence: TGTGCCAGCAGTGAGCGGGGGAGCGGCTACACCTTC. Amino acid sequence: CASSERGSGYTF.